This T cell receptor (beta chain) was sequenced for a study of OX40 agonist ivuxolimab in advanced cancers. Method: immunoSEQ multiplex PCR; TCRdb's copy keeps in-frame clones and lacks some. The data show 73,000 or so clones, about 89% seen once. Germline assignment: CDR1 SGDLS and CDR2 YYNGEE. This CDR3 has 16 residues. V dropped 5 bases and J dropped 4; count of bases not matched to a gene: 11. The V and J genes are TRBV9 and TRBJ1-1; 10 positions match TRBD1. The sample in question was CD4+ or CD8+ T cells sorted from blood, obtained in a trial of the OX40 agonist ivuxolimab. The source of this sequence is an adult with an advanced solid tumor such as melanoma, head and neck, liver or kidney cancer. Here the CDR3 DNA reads TGTGCCAGCAGACCGGACAGGGGGGAAACGGCCACTGAAGCTTTCTTT. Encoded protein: CASRPDRGETATEAFF.